What follows are 21 T cell receptor beta chains derived from one specimen sequenced in a study of blood T cells in healthy people across ages. The use of a sample-barcoded 5' primer and a J-beta primer mix characterized a second PCR of roughly 7 to 12 cycles. MiXCR, run by TCRdb on the 5' RACE reads, gives a single entry per CDR3 protein. The sample contains 850,000 to 950,000 distinct CDR3 sequences, 25% to 35% of which appear only once. Sequencing input: blood. These receptors all come from a woman over 75 in good health.

This clonotype occurred a few times. The chain recombines TRBV25-1 with TRBJ1-6; no clear D. CDR3 length: 12 amino acids. CDR1 MGHDK and CDR2 SYGVNS come from the germline V gene. The V end lost 2 bases, the J end lost 7 bases, and 3 bases lay between the germline ends. The CDR3 sequence is CASSEQNSPLHF. The CDR3 nucleotides are TGTGCCAGCAGTGAACAGAATTCACCCCTCCACTTT.

The chain is built from TRBV20-1 and TRBJ2-2, with 10 bases identical to TRBD2. Germline lookup yields CDR1 DFQATT and CDR2 SNEGSKA (reference sequence). The CDR3 loop spans 14 amino acids. J lost 4 bases, V lost 6 bases, and 5 bases had no gene match. CDR3 sequence reads: CSALAGVTTGELFF. The CDR3 nucleotides read TGCAGTGCCCTAGCGGGGGTTACCACCGGGGAGCTGTTTTTT.

V usage is TRBV29-1 and J usage is TRBJ1-1, with 7 bases fitting TRBD1. V was pared by 8 bases and J by 4 bases, with 7 bases of the junction left unmatched. CDR3 length: 12 amino acids. Germline-derived CDR1 and CDR2 are SQVTM and ANQGSEA. The DNA of the CDR3 is TGCAGCTTAAAGACAGGGCGCACTGAAGCTTTCTTT. This codes for CSLKTGRTEAFF.

The rearrangement uses TRBV12-3 or TRBV12-4 and TRBJ2-3, with D possibly being TRBD1 (6 bases). The CDR3 length is 14 residues. Trimming removed 6 bases from V and 4 bases from J, with 14 bases in between. The CDR3 DNA is TGTGCCAGCAGCCCGTGGACAGACGCAGATACGCAGTATTTT. It codes for CASSPWTDADTQYF.

Ten or more counts support this clonotype. This sequence joins TRBV20-1 and TRBJ2-1; D perhaps matches TRBD2 (7 bases). Trimming removed 6 bases from V and 7 bases from J, with 22 bases in between. The V gene's germline CDR1 is DFQATT and CDR2 SNEGSKA (reference sequence). This CDR3 has 15 amino acids. The CDR3 nucleotides are TGCAGTGCCCTTGAGGGGGGGCCGAGGTCAAATGAGCAGTTCTTC. Translated: CSALEGGPRSNEQFF.

There are many counts of this clonotype. The chain couples TRBV6-1 to TRBJ1-2, with D tentatively TRBD1 (6 bases). CDR3 length: 16 residues. The germline CDR1 and CDR2 sequences are MNHNS and SASEGT. Trimming removed 0 bases at V and 10 bases at J, with 21 bases between. CDR3 DNA: TGTGCCAGCAGTGAAGCGATTACTCGACAGGCCCCAGTCTACACCTTC. Translating gives CASSEAITRQAPVYTF.

J is TRBJ1-1 and V is TRBV29-1, with D maybe TRBD1 (6 bases). CDR1 and CDR2 (germline): SQVTM, ANQGSEA. Trimming removed 3 bases at V and 10 bases at J, with 15 bases between. This CDR3 spans 12 amino acids. CDR3 sequence (DNA): TGCAGCGTTGACAGGGGTGGGGTAGTAGCTTTCTTT. Protein: CSVDRGGVVAFF.

This clonotype occurred many times. The J gene is TRBJ2-3, the V gene TRBV12-3 or TRBV12-4; D ambiguous. This CDR3 region has 14 residues. V lost 6 bases and J lost 6, with 16 bases in between. The CDR3 DNA is TGTGCCAGCAGATCACGCAACCACATGGATACGCAGTATTTT. Its translation: CASRSRNHMDTQYF.

This sequence joins TRBV9 and TRBJ1-4; no clear D gene. Trimming removed 4 bases at V and 6 bases at J, with 10 bases between. CDR3 length equals 13 residues. The germline CDR1 and CDR2 sequences are SGDLS and YYNGEE. CDR3: CASSPRTDEKLFF. The CDR3 DNA sequence: TGTGCCAGCAGCCCACGGACGGATGAAAAACTGTTTTTT. Filled out from reference TRBV9 and TRBJ1-4, the complete variable domain reads DSGVTQTPKHLITATGQRVTLRCSPRSGDLSVYWYQQSLDQGLQFLIQYYNGEERAKGNILERFSAQQFPDLHSELNLSSLELGDSALYFCASSPRTDEKLFFGSGTQLSVL.

For this clonotype: With a much larger clone just one base away, this may be a read error. V usage is TRBV7-9 and J usage is TRBJ2-7; D is possibly TRBD2 (7 bases). Germline assignment: CDR1 SEHNR and CDR2 FQNEAQ (reference sequence). The CDR3 runs to 15 residues. The V end was cut by 5 bases, the J end by 4 bases, with 18 bases between. This CDR3 is CASSLNGGRGYEQYF. The DNA of the CDR3 is TGTGCCAGCAGCCTTAACGGGGGGCGCGGGTACGAGCAGTACTTC.

This clonotype was counted many times. The genes are TRBV6-2 or TRBV6-3 and TRBJ2-7; D possibly matches TRBD1 or TRBD2 (5 bases each). Germline loops: CDR1 MNHEY, CDR2 SVGEGT. The ends were cut back, 6 bases at V and 4 bases at J, with 13 bases in the middle. The CDR3 extends over 13 amino acids. DNA for the CDR3: TGTGCCAGCAGGGGGACGGATCTTTACGAGCAGTACTTC. Translated, it gives CASRGTDLYEQYF.

This clonotype occurred many times. J is TRBJ2-7 and V is TRBV27; 16 bases are shared with TRBD2. The germline gives CDR1 MNHEY, CDR2 SMNVEV (reference sequence). The CDR3 loop spans 17 amino acids. Trimming at V came to 6 bases and at J to 2 bases, leaving 7 bases not matched to a gene. This CDR3 reads CASSSGTSGGVTYEQYF. Here the CDR3 DNA reads TGTGCCAGCAGCTCTGGGACTAGCGGGGGGGTGACCTACGAGCAGTACTTC.

This clonotype was counted at least ten times. The genes are TRBV25-1 and TRBJ2-5, with 11 bases lining up with TRBD1. Trimming took 1 base from V and 4 from J; bases not matched to a gene: 5. This CDR3 has 16 residues. In germline, CDR1 is MGHDK, CDR2 SYGVNS. The DNA of the CDR3 is TGTGCCAGCAGTGAATCTTGGACAGGGGGCCTAGAGACCCAGTACTTC. Its protein product is CASSESWTGGLETQYF. The full variable domain, its missing parts supplied by reference TRBV25-1 and TRBJ2-5, is EADIYQTPRYLVIGTGKKITLECSQTMGHDKMYWYQQDPGMELHLIHYSYGVNSTEKGDLSSESTVSRIRTEHFPLTLESARPSHTSQYLCASSESWTGGLETQYFGPGTRLLVL.

This clonotype was observed many times. The rearrangement uses TRBV24-1 and TRBJ2-5; weak D call: TRBD2 (6 bases). The ends were cut back, 6 bases at V and 2 bases at J, with 15 bases in the middle. In germline, CDR1 is KGHDR, CDR2 SFDVKD. The length of the CDR3 is 15 residues. CDR3 in amino acids: CATSLSGSWQETQYF. DNA for the CDR3: TGTGCCACCAGTTTATCCGGGAGTTGGCAAGAGACCCAGTACTTC.

In regard to this clonotype: It may be a read error: a sequence one base away is much more abundant. J is TRBJ2-3 and V is TRBV7-2; 13 bases fit TRBD2. The germline V gene has CDR1 SGHTA and CDR2 FQGNSA. This CDR3 has 15 amino acids. The V gene end was trimmed by 4 bases and the J gene end by 10 bases; junction bases not matched to a gene: 8. The CDR3, as DNA: TGTGCCAGCAGCTCCTGGACTAGCGGGGGCGAAGCGCAGTATTTT. Protein product: CASSSWTSGGEAQYF.

With regard to this clonotype: This clone may be a read error of a much larger clone one base away. The V call is TRBV12-3 or TRBV12-4, the J call TRBJ2-1; D possibly corresponds to TRBD1 (5 bases). Gene TRBJ2-7 matches the end of the DNA better, so the J call may be wrong. There are 16 residues in the CDR3. The CDR3 coding sequence is TGTGCCAGCAGTTTCTCAGGGTTGTGGGCCTACAATGAGCAGTACTTC. As protein: CASSFSGLWAYNEQYF.

J is TRBJ2-7 and V is TRBV2; TRBD1 matches at 9 bases. The ends lost 8 bases at V and 2 bases at J; junction bases unmatched: 4. Germline CDR1 reads SNHLY; CDR2 reads FYNNEI. This CDR3 contains 13 residues. CDR3: CASGGDRAYEQYF. The CDR3 coding sequence is TGTGCCAGCGGGGGGGACAGGGCCTACGAGCAGTACTTC.

This clonotype showed up just a few times. This chain joins TRBV5-5 and TRBJ2-7; TRBD2 agrees at 12 bases. This CDR3 spans 17 amino acids. Germline-derived CDR1 and CDR2 are SGHKS and YYEKEE (reference sequence). The V segment lost 3 bases and the J segment 7 bases; nucleotides outside the gene matches: 14. The DNA of the CDR3 is TGTGCCAGCAGCTGGGCATTGCTAGCGGGGGGGCTTTATGAGCAGTACTTC. Translating gives CASSWALLAGGLYEQYF.

Comments on this clonotype: One junction end does not reproduce the germline sequence, and a read error may be involved. The CDR3 nucleotides read TGTGCCAGCGGCCAAGAACGGCTCTGGACAGGAAAGGTGGAAATGCACAAGCAGTACTTC. As protein: CASGQERLWTGKVEMHKQYF. This chain uses TRBV3-1 with TRBJ2-7; 7 bases are shared with TRBD1. Germline CDR1 LGHDT, CDR2 YNNKEL (reference sequence). The CDR3 is made up of 20 amino acids.

A word on this clonotype: A much larger clone lies one base from this, so it may be a read error. The rearrangement links TRBV6-5 to TRBJ1-6; D may be TRBD1 (5 bases). Germline V lookup: CDR1 MNHEY, CDR2 SVGAGI. This CDR3 contains 14 residues. Here the CDR3 DNA reads TGTACCAGTACTTACGGGGCCCGAAATTCACCCCTCCACTTT. Translation: CTSTYGARNSPLHF.

This clonotype was recorded at least ten times. The chain uses TRBV5-1 and TRBJ2-7, with D possibly matching TRBD1 (5 bases). The germline V and J ends were trimmed by 0 bases and 5 bases, with 9 bases remaining between them. The CDR3 is 13 amino acids. Germline loops: CDR1 SGHRS, CDR2 YFSETQ. CDR3 nucleotide sequence: TGCGCCAGCAGCTTGGTTGGGGCCCACGAGCAGTACTTC. Protein product: CASSLVGAHEQYF.